This T cell receptor (beta chain) was documented in a study of patients and donors after allogeneic stem cell transplantation. The junction had 4 bases not matched to a gene; V was cut back by 9 bases and J by 2 bases. The length of the CDR3 is 13 residues. Per the germline V gene, CDR1 is KGHDR and CDR2 is SFDVKD. TCRdb reanalysed the RT-PCR reads using MiXCR and keeps one entry per CDR3 protein. The table shows fewer than 500,000 distinct CDR3 sequences, with approximately 16% occurring only once. Sequencing used blood, either unsorted or a sorted T cell fraction (not recorded which). The chain carries TRBV24-1 and TRBJ1-1; TRBD1 matches 8 bases. The sequence was collected from a human donor who was either an allogeneic HSCT recipient or a stem cell or donor lymphocyte infusion donor (not recorded which). It is not recorded whose cells these are; they may come from a transplant donor. The CDR3 DNA follows: TGTGCCACCCGGACAGGGCCAAACACTGAAGCTTTCTTT. Translation: CATRTGPNTEAFF.